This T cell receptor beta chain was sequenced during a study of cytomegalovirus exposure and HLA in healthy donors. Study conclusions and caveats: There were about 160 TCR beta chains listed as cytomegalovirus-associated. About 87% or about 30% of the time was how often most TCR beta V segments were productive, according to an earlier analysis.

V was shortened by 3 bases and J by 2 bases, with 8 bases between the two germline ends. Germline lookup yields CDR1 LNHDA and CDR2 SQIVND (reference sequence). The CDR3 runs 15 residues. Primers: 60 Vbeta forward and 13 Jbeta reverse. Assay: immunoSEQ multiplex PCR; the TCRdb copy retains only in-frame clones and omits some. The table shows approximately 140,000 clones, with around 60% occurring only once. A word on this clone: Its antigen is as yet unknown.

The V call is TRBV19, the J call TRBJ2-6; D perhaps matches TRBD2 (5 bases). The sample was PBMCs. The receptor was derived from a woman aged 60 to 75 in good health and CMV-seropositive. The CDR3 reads CASSISEAGANVLTF. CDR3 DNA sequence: TGTGCCAGTAGTATCTCGGAGGCTGGGGCCAACGTCCTGACTTTC.